Detailed here is one T cell receptor (beta chain). Its antigen is not yet known. Nothing much larger sits one base from this clone, and base qualities are not available. The sample is drawn from a study of response to subunit inactivated influenza vaccine (dated by TCRdb to 2016 to 2019). The study in broad terms: The study used deep quantitative T cell receptor repertoire profiling to track responses to a trivalent subunit inactivated influenza vaccine.

Receptor amplification or capture employed RT-PCR. Sequencing instrument: Illumina HiSeq 2500. TCRdb redid the processing of the public reads, applying fastp at Q25 and MiXCR, and retained in-frame beta chains. Each entry merges the rows of one CDR3 protein and shows their most common DNA and genes. The sample data list 530,000 or so distinct CDR3 sequences, and less than 30% of these were observed just once. Around 1.8% of the sample comes from the top ten. Overall results and qualifications from the work: It was suggested by the authors that each seasonal influenza vaccination may recruit only a limited number of new T cells.

Inclusive of the bounding cysteine and phenylalanine, the CDR3 is 13 residues long. Only the CDR3 portion is preserved as DNA: 39 bases, with reading frame beginning at the first base. The germline V gene (reference sequence) yields SGHKS for CDR1 and YYEKEE for CDR2. V drops 7 bases and J drops 0 bases, leaving 11 bases in between. This clonotype was obtained from a man between 45 and 60 years old who received an inactivated influenza vaccine. Donor details come from another sample of the same person, matched by shared clones. The sequence joins TRBV5-5 to TRBJ2-7; the D element might be TRBD1 or TRBD2, as each aligns at 5 bases. The source was CD4+ T cells sorted from PBMCs, collected roughly 5 days after vaccination. The sequenced DNA is TGTGCCAGCGGGGACCTGAGCTCCTACGAGCAGTACTTC. This encodes CASGDLSSYEQYF.